One sample yielded the 17 T cell receptor beta chains listed below, sequenced in a study of monozygotic twins with inflammatory bowel disease. No DNA is given; TCRdb re-called the 5' RACE reads and lists each CDR3 protein once. This sample's table reports about 160,000 distinct CDR3 sequences. The source material was blood. The receptor source for this set is a human donor with ulcerative colitis or Crohn's disease, or a healthy co-twin of an affected twin (not recorded which).

CDR3 protein: CASTLTGTRTEAFF. This chain connects TRBV12-3 or TRBV12-4 to TRBJ1-1; TCRdb's D call of TRBD1 is untestable without DNA. The CDR3 runs to 14 residues.

The CDR3 loop is CASSFSETNYNEQFF. The chain has TRBV5-1 and TRBJ2-1. Germline V lookup: CDR1 SGHRS, CDR2 YFSETQ. This CDR3 comprises 15 residues.

The V gene is TRBV20-1, the J gene TRBJ2-5; the TCRdb D gene call, TRBD2, has no DNA to confirm it. The CDR3 covers 16 residues. The V gene's germline CDR1 is DFQATT and CDR2 SNEGSKA (reference sequence). The CDR3 spells CSADPSTSGGQETQYF.

The chain is built from TRBV20-1 and TRBJ2-1; the TCRdb D gene call, TRBD1, has no DNA to confirm it. The germline V gene has CDR1 DFQATT and CDR2 SNEGSKA (reference sequence). This CDR3 is built from 14 residues. CDR3 region: CGAGGPRVQNEQFF.

The chain recombines TRBV7-2 with TRBJ1-4; TCRdb outputs TRBD1, but without DNA this stays unchecked. The CDR3 length is 14 residues. Germline-derived CDR1 and CDR2 are SGHTA and FQGNSA. CDR3 residues: CASSLARGNEKLFF.

The V call is TRBV5-1, the J call TRBJ2-7; TCRdb proposes TRBD1, but this gene call is untestable without DNA. The CDR3 sequence is 11 residues long. The germline V gene encodes CDR1 SGHRS and CDR2 YFSETQ. CDR3 protein: CASGTLYEQYF. The full variable domain, its missing parts supplied by reference TRBV5-1 and TRBJ2-7, is KAGVTQTPRYLIKTRGQQVTLSCSPISGHRSVSWYQQTPGQGLQFLFEYFSETQRNKGNFPGRFSGRQFSNSRSEMNVSTLELGDSALYLCASGTLYEQYFGPGTRLTVT.

The chain links TRBV20-1 to TRBJ1-4; TCRdb's D call, TRBD1, is unchecked because there is no DNA. The CDR3 has 15 residues. Germline V gene data show CDR1 as DFQATT and CDR2 as SNEGSKA (reference sequence). CDR3 amino acids: CSARVLRDNNEKLFF.

The V and J genes are TRBV5-6 and TRBJ2-2; TCRdb calls TRBD2, which cannot be checked without DNA. Germline V gives CDR1 SGHDT, CDR2 YYEEEE. The CDR3 is 16 amino acids. CDR3: CASSLSVAGNTGELFF.

V is TRBV18 and J is TRBJ2-1; TCRdb calls TRBD2, which cannot be checked without DNA. Germline V lookup: CDR1 KGHSH, CDR2 LQKENI. The CDR3 length is 19 residues. The CDR3 reads CASSLVGLAGVSSYNEQFF.

This rearrangement joins TRBV5-1 to TRBJ2-7. Germline values: CDR1 SGHRS, CDR2 YFSETQ. This CDR3 contains 15 residues. The CDR3 here is CASSPPRLASYEQYF.

The rearrangement links TRBV12-3 or TRBV12-4 to TRBJ1-6; TCRdb's D gene call, TRBD1, goes unchecked for lack of DNA. The CDR3 is 14 residues long. The CDR3 is CASSQGTANSPLHF.

V gene TRBV7-8 combines with J gene TRBJ2-1; the D gene TCRdb calls, TRBD2, cannot be checked with no DNA. Germline V gene lookup returns CDR1 SGHVS and CDR2 FQNEAQ. This CDR3 comprises 16 residues. CDR3 loop: CASSLVHGSLGNEQFF.

The rearrangement uses TRBV10-3 and TRBJ2-1. This CDR3 is built from 11 residues. CDR1 and CDR2 from the germline V gene are ENHRY and SYGVKD. The CDR3: CAIMERDEQFF.

The chain joins TRBV20-1 to TRBJ1-1; without DNA, the TCRdb call of TRBD1 cannot be checked. Germline assignment: CDR1 DFQATT and CDR2 SNEGSKA (reference sequence). This CDR3 contains 14 residues. CDR3 loop: CSARLGHKNTEAFF.

This rearrangement joins TRBV6-5 to TRBJ1-1; the D gene TCRdb calls, TRBD1, cannot be checked with no DNA. CDR3 length: 15 amino acids. CDR1 and CDR2 (germline): MNHEY, SVGAGI. The CDR3 loop reads CASSYRDGVSTEAFF.

This sequence joins TRBV2 and TRBJ2-7; TCRdb reports TRBD1, a call that lacks DNA to check it against. Germline V CDR1 and CDR2: SNHLY, FYNNEI. CDR3 length: 15 amino acids. The CDR3 region is CASSRQGELTYEQYF.

The chain couples TRBV18 to TRBJ2-2; TCRdb gives TRBD1 as the D gene, but with no DNA this cannot be confirmed. Germline CDR1 is KGHSH and CDR2 is LQKENI. CDR3 length equals 15 residues. CDR3 in amino acids: CASSSLRGTTGELFF.